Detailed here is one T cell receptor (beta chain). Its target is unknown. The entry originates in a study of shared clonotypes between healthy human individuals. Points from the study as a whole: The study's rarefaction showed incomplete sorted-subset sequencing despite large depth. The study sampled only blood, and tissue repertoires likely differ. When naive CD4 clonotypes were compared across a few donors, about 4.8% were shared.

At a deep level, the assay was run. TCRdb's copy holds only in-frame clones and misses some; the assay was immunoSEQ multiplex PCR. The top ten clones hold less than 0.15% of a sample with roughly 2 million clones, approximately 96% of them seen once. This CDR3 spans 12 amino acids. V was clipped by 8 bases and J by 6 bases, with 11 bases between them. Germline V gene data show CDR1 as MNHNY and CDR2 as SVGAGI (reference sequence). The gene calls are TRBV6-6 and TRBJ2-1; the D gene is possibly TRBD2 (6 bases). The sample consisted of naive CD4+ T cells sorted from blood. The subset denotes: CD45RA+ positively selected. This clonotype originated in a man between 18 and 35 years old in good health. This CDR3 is CASHRLVNEQFF. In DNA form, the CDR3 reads TGTGCCAGCCATCGACTAGTCAATGAGCAGTTCTTC.